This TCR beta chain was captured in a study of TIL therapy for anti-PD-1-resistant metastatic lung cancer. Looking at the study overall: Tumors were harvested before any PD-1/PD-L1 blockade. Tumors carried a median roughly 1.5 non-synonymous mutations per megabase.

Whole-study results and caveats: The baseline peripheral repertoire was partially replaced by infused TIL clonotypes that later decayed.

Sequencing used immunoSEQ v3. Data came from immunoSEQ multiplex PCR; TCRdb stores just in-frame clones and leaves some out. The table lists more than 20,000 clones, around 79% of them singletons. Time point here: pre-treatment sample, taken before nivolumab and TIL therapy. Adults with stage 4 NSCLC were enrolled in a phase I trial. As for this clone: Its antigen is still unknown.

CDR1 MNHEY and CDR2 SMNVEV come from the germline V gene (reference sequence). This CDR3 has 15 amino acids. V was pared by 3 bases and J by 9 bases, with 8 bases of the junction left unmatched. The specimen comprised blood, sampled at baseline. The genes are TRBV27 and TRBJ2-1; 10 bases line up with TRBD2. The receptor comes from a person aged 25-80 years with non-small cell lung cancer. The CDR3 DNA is TGTGCCAGCAGTTTGGATCTAGCGGGGGTGAGTGAGCAGTTCTTC. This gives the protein CASSLDLAGVSEQFF.